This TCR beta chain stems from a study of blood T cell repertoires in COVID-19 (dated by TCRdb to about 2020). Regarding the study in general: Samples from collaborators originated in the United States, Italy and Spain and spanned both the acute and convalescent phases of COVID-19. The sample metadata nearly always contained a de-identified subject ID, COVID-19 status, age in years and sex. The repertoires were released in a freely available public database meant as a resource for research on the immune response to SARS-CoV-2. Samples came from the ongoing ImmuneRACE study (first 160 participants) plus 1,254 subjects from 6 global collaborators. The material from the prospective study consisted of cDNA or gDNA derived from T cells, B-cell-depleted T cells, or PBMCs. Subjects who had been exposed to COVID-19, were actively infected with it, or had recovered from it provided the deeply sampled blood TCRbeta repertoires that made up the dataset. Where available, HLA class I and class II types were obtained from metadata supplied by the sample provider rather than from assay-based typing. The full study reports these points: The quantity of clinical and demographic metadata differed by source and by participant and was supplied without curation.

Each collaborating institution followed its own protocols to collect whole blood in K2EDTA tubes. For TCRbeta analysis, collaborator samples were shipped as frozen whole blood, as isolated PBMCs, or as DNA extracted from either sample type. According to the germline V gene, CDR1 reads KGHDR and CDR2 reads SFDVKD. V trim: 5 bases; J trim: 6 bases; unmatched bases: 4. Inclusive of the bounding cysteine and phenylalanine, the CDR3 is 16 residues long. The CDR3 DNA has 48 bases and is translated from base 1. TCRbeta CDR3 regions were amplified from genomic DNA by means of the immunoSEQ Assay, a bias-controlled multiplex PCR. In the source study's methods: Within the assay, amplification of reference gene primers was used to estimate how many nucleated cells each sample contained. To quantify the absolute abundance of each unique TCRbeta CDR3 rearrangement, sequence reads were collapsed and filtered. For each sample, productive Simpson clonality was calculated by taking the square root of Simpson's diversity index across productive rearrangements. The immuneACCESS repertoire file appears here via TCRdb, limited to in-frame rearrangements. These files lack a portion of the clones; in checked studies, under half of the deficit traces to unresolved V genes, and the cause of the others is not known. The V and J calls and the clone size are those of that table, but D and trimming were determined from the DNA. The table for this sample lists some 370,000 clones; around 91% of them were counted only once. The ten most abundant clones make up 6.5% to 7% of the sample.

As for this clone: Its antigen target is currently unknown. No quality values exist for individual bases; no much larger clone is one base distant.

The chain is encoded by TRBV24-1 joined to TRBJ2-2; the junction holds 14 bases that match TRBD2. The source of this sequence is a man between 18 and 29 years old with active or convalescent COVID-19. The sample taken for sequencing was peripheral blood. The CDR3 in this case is CATSGTSGRFPGELFF. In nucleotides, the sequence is TGTGCCACCAGTGGGACTAGCGGGAGGTTCCCCGGGGAGCTGTTTTTT.